This T cell receptor (beta chain) was sequenced in a study of Graves' ophthalmopathy and Graves' hyperthyroidism. Turning to this clonotype: What it binds is not known.

Notes on the study in general: Ophthalmopathy progression was predicted by the model at 70.59% sensitivity and about 79% specificity.

The V gene's germline CDR1 is SEHNR and CDR2 FQNEAQ (reference sequence). The CDR3 consists of 15 residues. V shed 6 bases, J shed 3 bases, and the junction held 9 bases outside the gene matches. Amplified TCR beta CDR3 regions were obtained using RNA transcripts as template. First-round RT-PCR with HTBI primers preceded a second-round multiplex PCR. TCRdb itself ran the multiplex PCR reads through MiXCR, one entry per CDR3 protein. This table has almost 750,000 distinct CDR3 sequences, roughly 41% appearing once. Sequencing input: peripheral blood. This clonotype was obtained from an adult man with Graves' ophthalmopathy. V gene TRBV7-9 combines with J gene TRBJ2-7; 9 bases fit TRBD1. The CDR3 DNA follows: TGTGCCAGCAGACGAGCCGGGACAGGGTTCTACGAGCAGTACTTC. Residues: CASRRAGTGFYEQYF.